Listed below are T cell receptor beta chains from one sample, sequenced in a study of CD4 and CD8 cells across lung adenocarcinoma regions. Each CDR3 protein is one row after TCRdb ran MiXCR on the PCR reads. The table has tens of thousands of distinct CDR3 sequences, almost 50% seen once. Sequenced material: CD8+ T cells from the center of a lung tumor. The receptors come from a male donor with lung adenocarcinoma. The CD4 and CD8 labels of this study may be unreliable. Each CDR3 is given with its conserved first and last residue.

TRBV10-3	TRBJ2-3	CATGRCGTDTQYF
TRBV6-1	TRBJ2-3	CASRNPSGAFTDTQYF
TRBV11-2	TRBJ2-3	CASSTPTSGSWGPDTQYF
TRBV30	TRBJ2-5	CAWSVQLGAQYF
TRBV6-5	TRBJ1-1	CASSYGGNTEAFF
TRBV11-3	TRBJ2-1	CASSSGTSGGNEQFF
TRBV27	TRBJ2-5	CAGRGACDQETQYF
TRBV6-1	TRBJ2-7	CASNGQGGAREQYF
TRBV10-3	TRBJ2-5	CAGLGGRDQETQYF
TRBV6-1	TRBJ2-3	CAGRGGGEPDTQYF
TRBV27	TRBJ2-3	CGGSSTDTQYF
TRBV6-1	-	CASSHLQAMTIEALFF
TRBV24-1	TRBJ2-1	CATSDFSSGRLGQFF
TRBV6-1	TRBJ2-2	CASRPVFTETLFF
TRBV27	TRBJ2-4	CARNSGVGARYTQYF
TRBV10-1	TRBJ2-5	CARGSPYRERDTQYF
TRBV6-1	TRBJ2-5	CAGGQGRFETQYF
TRBV6-4	TRBJ2-1	CASSDGPNNEQFF
TRBV6-1	TRBJ1-2	CASSEVERGRDPGYTF
TRBV6-1	TRBJ2-5	CASSPSETQYF
TRBV5-1	-	CASSLGAGLEQYF
TRBV12-3/TRBV12-4	TRBJ2-4	CASGSGANNTQYF
TRBV27	TRBJ2-3	CASSFGPGDTQYF
TRBV4-1	-	CASSPGPYEQYF
TRBV12-3/TRBV12-4	TRBJ2-1	CASTLVAGGNNEQFF
TRBV4-1	TRBJ2-1	CASSQTSLAPEQFF
TRBV10-1	TRBJ2-4	CASRRGLAGVWAKDMQYF
TRBV6-1	TRBJ2-3	CASGEEAGGTWAQYF
TRBV14	TRBJ2-1	CASSKLAGDQETQFF
TRBV20-1	-	CSAIVRGPYEQYF
TRBV6-5	TRBJ2-1	CASRLGTSGRAYFF
TRBV6-1	TRBJ2-5	CAGSGGRGQDTQYF
TRBV10-3	TRBJ2-3	CAASKGGLAQETQYF
TRBV10-3	TRBJ2-1	CAIRPSGKGSNEQFF
TRBV6-5	-	CASSSHGTGAYEQYF
TRBV27	TRBJ2-4	CASLCATDTQYF
TRBV10-2	TRBJ2-1	CARGLSSEDTQYF
TRBV5-4	-	CASSLGQASSYEQYF
TRBV3-1	TRBJ2-5	CASSKYSSGKSPETQYF
TRBV6-1	-	CASSRTGTVAYEQYF
TRBV4-1	TRBJ2-3	CASSQESLGGWDYTQYF
TRBV20-1	TRBJ2-1	CSARDGIAGAGEQFF
TRBV6-5	TRBJ2-1	CATGAPTENEQFF
TRBV27	-	CASREGSGGAGTDTQYF
TRBV6-1	-	CASFAGGGETQYF
TRBV6-4	TRBJ2-7	CASSDSFKRTYEQYF
TRBV10-2	TRBJ2-3	CASSGSGRKDTQYF
TRBV6-5	-	CASSYTQRGYEQYF
TRBV6-5	TRBJ2-2	CASSYRGGALFF
TRBV3-1	TRBJ2-2	CASSQWSGGTGELFF
TRBV27	TRBJ2-5	CASSSGGGFWETQYF
TRBV7-2	TRBJ2-1	CASSYTAGGDDEQFF
TRBV10-1	TRBJ2-5	CASSESGDTETQYF
TRBV25-1	TRBJ2-5	CASRGTGGTETQYF
TRBV9	TRBJ2-3	CASSGVARNTQYF
TRBV29-1	TRBJ1-4	CSVSQGALDEKLFF
TRBV10-3	-	CAISEGRRGKNTQYF
TRBV7-6	TRBJ2-5	CASGGGRARDLETQYF
TRBV12-3/TRBV12-4	TRBJ2-4	CASSRRDTHQNIQYF
TRBV27	TRBJ2-5	CASKRLAGVNEQYF